This T cell receptor (beta chain) comes out of a study of T-cell reconstitution after alpha-beta-depleted transplantation in children. The CDR3 runs to 14 residues. Losses at the gene ends were 4 bases for V and 5 bases for J; bases not matched to a gene: 7. CDR1 and CDR2 (germline): DFQATT, SNEGSKA (reference sequence). Unique molecular identifiers were used in preparing the TCRbeta library. TCRdb redid the calling of the PCR reads with MiXCR, one entry per CDR3 protein. The repertoire holds about 440,000 distinct CDR3 sequences, roughly 44% seen once, with 25% to 30% in the top ten. The study's findings and limits: In patients about two months after transplant, alpha-beta T cells reportedly arose from several hundred expanded graft clones. Among T cells one year after transplant, newly produced cells accounted for most counts and diversity. TCRbeta diversity was high at day 60 in some patients (a result of surviving recipient T cells and thymic progenitors).

A note on this clonotype: What it binds is unknown.

The receptor was isolated from a girl aged 2 to 9 with aplastic anemia, due to receive a stem cell transplant. This specimen consisted of PBMCs, obtained before TCRalphabeta/CD19-depleted stem cell transplant. This sequence joins TRBV20-1 and TRBJ1-2; TRBD1 agrees at 10 bases. This CDR3 reads CSATLTGGSYGYTF. The CDR3 DNA is TGCAGTGCTACCCTGACAGGGGGCTCTTATGGCTACACCTTC.